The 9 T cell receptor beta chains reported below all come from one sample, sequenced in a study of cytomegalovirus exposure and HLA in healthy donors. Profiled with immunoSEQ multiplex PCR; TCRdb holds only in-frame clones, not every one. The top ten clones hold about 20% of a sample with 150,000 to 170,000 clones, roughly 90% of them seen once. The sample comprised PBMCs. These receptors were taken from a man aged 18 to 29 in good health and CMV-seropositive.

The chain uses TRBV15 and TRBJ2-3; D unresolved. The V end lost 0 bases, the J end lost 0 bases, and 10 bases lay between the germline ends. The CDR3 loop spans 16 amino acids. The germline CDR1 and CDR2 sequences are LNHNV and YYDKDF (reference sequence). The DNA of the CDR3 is TGTGCCACCAGCAGAGAAGAGGTCTCTAGCACAGATACGCAGTATTTT. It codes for CATSREEVSSTDTQYF.

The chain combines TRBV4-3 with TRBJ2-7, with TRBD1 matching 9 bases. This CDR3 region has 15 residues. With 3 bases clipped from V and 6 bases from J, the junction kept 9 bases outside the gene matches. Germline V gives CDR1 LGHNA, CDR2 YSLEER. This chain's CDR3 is CASSQGGQGFSEQYF. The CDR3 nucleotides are TGCGCCAGCAGCCAGGGGGGACAGGGCTTTTCCGAGCAGTACTTC.

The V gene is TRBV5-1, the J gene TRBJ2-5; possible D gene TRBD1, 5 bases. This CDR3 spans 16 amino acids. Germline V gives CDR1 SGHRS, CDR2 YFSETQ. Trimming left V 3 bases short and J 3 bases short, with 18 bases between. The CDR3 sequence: CASSSPNYRIEETQYF. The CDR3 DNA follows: TGCGCCAGCAGCTCACCCAATTACAGGATTGAAGAGACCCAGTACTTC.

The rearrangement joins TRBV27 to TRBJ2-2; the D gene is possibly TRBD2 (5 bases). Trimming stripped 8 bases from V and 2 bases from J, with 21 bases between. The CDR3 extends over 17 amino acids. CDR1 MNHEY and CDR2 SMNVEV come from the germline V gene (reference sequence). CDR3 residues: CASSFPGRTGNTGELFF. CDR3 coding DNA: TGTGCCAGCTCTTTCCCCGGAAGGACTGGAAACACCGGGGAGCTGTTTTTT.

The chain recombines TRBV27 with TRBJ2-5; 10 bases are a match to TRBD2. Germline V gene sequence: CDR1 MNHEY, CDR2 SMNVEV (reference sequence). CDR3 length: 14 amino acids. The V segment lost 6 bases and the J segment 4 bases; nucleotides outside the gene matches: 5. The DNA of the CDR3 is TGTGCCAGCAGACAAGTAGCGGGGGGAGAGACCCAGTACTTC. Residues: CASRQVAGGETQYF.

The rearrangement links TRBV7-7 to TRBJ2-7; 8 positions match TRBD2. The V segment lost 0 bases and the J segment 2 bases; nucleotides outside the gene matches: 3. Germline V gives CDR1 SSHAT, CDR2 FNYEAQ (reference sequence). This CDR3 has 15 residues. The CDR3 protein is CASSLASGTTYEQYF. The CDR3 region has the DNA TGTGCCAGCAGCTTAGCTAGCGGGACAACCTACGAGCAGTACTTC.

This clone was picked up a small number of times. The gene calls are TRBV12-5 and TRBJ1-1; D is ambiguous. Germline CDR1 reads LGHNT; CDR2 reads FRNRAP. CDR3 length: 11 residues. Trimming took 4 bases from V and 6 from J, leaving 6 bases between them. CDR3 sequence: CASGSFAEAFF. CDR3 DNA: TGTGCTAGTGGTTCTTTCGCTGAAGCTTTCTTT.

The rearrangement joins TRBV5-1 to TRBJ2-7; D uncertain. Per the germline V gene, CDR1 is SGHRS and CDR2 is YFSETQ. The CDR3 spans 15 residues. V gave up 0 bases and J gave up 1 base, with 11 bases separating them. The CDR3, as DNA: TGCGCCAGCAGCTTGGGTCTTGGCCCATCCTACGAGCAGTACTTC. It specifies CASSLGLGPSYEQYF.

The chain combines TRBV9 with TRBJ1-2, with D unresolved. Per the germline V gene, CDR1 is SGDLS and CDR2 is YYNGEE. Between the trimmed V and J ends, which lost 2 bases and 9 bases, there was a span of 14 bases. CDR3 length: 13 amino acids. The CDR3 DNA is TGTGCCAGCAGCGTCGACTCCCCTTTTCGCTACACCTTC. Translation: CASSVDSPFRYTF.